A selection of T cell receptor beta chains follows, all from one sample in a study of blood T cell repertoires in COVID-19. Generated by immunoSEQ multiplex PCR, the TCRdb table keeps only in-frame clones and is missing some. This table has 200,000 to 250,000 clones, 80% appearing once. Material: PBMCs or T cells enriched from blood (not recorded which). The receptors originated from a middle-aged woman with acute COVID-19. Each CDR3 is given without its conserved first and last residue. The order of the fields is CDR3 length, V gene, J gene, CDR3 protein.

cdr3_length: 15; v_call: TRBV27; j_call: TRBJ2-7; cdr3_aa: ASGSNRGLAGAVEQY
cdr3_length: 13; v_call: TRBV4-1; j_call: TRBJ2-2; cdr3_aa: ASSRRQVNTGELF
cdr3_length: 14; v_call: TRBV15; j_call: TRBJ2-3; cdr3_aa: ATSREKREGVDTQY
cdr3_length: 9; v_call: TRBV30; j_call: TRBJ2-7; cdr3_aa: AWSVSYEQY
cdr3_length: 14; v_call: TRBV5-1; j_call: TRBJ2-7; cdr3_aa: ASSPLLDGGPYEQY
cdr3_length: 14; v_call: TRBV13; j_call: TRBJ2-2; cdr3_aa: ASSSPGQGLGGELF
cdr3_length: 14; v_call: TRBV5-5; j_call: TRBJ2-3; cdr3_aa: ASSLGDRLFGDTQY
cdr3_length: 13; v_call: TRBV5-1; j_call: TRBJ2-1; cdr3_aa: ASMGLAGPYNEQF
cdr3_length: 11; v_call: TRBV10-1; j_call: TRBJ1-1; cdr3_aa: ASSEAGNTEAF
cdr3_length: 12; v_call: TRBV28; j_call: TRBJ1-1; cdr3_aa: ASSLVATGVEAF
cdr3_length: 15; v_call: TRBV24-1; j_call: TRBJ2-3; cdr3_aa: ATSDPSGTPNTDTQY
cdr3_length: 10; v_call: TRBV29-1; j_call: TRBJ1-1; cdr3_aa: SVDEAGGKAF
cdr3_length: 11; v_call: TRBV9; j_call: TRBJ2-1; cdr3_aa: ASSSQDKTEQF
cdr3_length: 14; v_call: TRBV7-8; j_call: TRBJ1-1; cdr3_aa: ASSLRWGGIGTEAF
cdr3_length: 12; v_call: TRBV6-1; j_call: TRBJ1-3; cdr3_aa: ASSEGGPGNTIY
cdr3_length: 10; v_call: TRBV29-1; j_call: TRBJ2-4; cdr3_aa: SVVSWGDIQY
cdr3_length: 14; v_call: TRBV10-1; j_call: TRBJ2-3; cdr3_aa: ASSESWTGRQDTQY
cdr3_length: 12; v_call: TRBV5-1; j_call: TRBJ1-6; cdr3_aa: ASSFWGQNSPLH
cdr3_length: 13; v_call: TRBV7-2; j_call: TRBJ1-1; cdr3_aa: ASSPRLGGGSEAF
cdr3_length: 17; v_call: TRBV3-1/TRBV3-2; j_call: TRBJ2-1; cdr3_aa: ASSPSRTGSQSSYNEQF
cdr3_length: 11; v_call: TRBV6-5; j_call: TRBJ2-7; cdr3_aa: ASSQTGSHEQY
cdr3_length: 13; v_call: TRBV2; j_call: TRBJ1-6; cdr3_aa: ASSEARANNSPLH
cdr3_length: 14; v_call: TRBV10-3; j_call: TRBJ1-1; cdr3_aa: AIRISVWAMNTEAF
cdr3_length: 12; v_call: TRBV10-2; j_call: TRBJ1-5; cdr3_aa: ASSAVGGWEPQH
cdr3_length: 11; v_call: TRBV7-7; j_call: TRBJ1-1; cdr3_aa: ASSLLQGTEAF
cdr3_length: 10; v_call: TRBV6-5; j_call: TRBJ2-7; cdr3_aa: ASRQGSHEQY
cdr3_length: 12; v_call: TRBV6-6; j_call: TRBJ1-1; cdr3_aa: ASSRSAGGTEAF
cdr3_length: 11; v_call: TRBV19; j_call: TRBJ2-1; cdr3_aa: ASSRGFVDEQF
cdr3_length: 15; v_call: TRBV19; j_call: TRBJ2-5; cdr3_aa: ASSPGRLAGGRETQY
cdr3_length: 13; v_call: TRBV19; j_call: TRBJ1-4; cdr3_aa: ASKQGAGTNEKLF
cdr3_length: 12; v_call: TRBV5-1; j_call: TRBJ2-7; cdr3_aa: ASSWRGLGYEQY
cdr3_length: 8; v_call: TRBV9; j_call: TRBJ2-1; cdr3_aa: ASSGDEQF
cdr3_length: 13; v_call: TRBV7-2; j_call: TRBJ1-3; cdr3_aa: ASSVTAVSGNTIY
cdr3_length: 15; v_call: TRBV5-1; j_call: TRBJ1-5; cdr3_aa: ASSEGTGALMGQPQH
cdr3_length: 13; v_call: TRBV11-2; j_call: TRBJ2-1; cdr3_aa: ASSSRAGGGNEQF
cdr3_length: 14; v_call: TRBV2; j_call: TRBJ2-4; cdr3_aa: ASSGLQGLAKNIQY
cdr3_length: 12; v_call: TRBV6-2/TRBV6-3; j_call: TRBJ1-2; cdr3_aa: ASSYGGVGYGYT
cdr3_length: 16; v_call: TRBV7-8; j_call: TRBJ1-5; cdr3_aa: ASSSIRFLGQSNQPQH
cdr3_length: 14; v_call: TRBV7-2; j_call: TRBJ2-6; cdr3_aa: ASTPGGTSGANVLT